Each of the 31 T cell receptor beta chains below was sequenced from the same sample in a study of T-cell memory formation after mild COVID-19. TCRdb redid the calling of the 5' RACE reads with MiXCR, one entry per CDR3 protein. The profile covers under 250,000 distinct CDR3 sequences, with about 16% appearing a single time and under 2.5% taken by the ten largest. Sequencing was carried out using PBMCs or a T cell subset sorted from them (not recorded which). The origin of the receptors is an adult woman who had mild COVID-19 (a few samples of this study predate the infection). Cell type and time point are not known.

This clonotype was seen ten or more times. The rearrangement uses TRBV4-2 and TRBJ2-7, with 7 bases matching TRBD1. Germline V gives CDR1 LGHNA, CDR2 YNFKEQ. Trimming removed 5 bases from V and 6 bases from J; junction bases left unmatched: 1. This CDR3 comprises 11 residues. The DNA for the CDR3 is TGTGCCAGCAGCTCAGGGGGCGAGCAGTACTTC. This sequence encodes CASSSGGEQYF.

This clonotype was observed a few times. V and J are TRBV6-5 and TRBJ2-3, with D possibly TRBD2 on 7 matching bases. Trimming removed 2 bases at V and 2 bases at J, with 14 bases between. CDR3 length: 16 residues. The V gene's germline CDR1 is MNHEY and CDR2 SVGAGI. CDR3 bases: TGTGCCAGCAGTTACGAGGGCGGGGGCCTCACAGATACGCAGTATTTT. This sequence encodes CASSYEGGGLTDTQYF.

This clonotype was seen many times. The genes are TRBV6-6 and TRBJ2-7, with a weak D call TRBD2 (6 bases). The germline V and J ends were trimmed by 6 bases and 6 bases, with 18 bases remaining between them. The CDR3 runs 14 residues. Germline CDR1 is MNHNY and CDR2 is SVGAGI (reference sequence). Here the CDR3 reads CASSHGGTLSEQYF. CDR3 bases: TGTGCCAGCAGCCACGGAGGGACGCTAAGCGAGCAGTACTTC.

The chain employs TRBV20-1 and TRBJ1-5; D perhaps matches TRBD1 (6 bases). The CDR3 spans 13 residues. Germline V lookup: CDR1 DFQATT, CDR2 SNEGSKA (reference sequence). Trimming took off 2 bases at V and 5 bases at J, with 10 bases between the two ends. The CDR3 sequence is CSARTGTDQPQHF. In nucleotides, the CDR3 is TGCAGTGCTAGAACAGGGACGGATCAGCCCCAGCATTTT.

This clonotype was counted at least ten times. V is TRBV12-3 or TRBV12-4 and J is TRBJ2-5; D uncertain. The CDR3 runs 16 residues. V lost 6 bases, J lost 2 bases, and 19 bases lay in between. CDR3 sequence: CASSLRVRALQETQYF. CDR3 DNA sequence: TGTGCCAGCAGCCTACGGGTCCGGGCCCTTCAAGAGACCCAGTACTTC.

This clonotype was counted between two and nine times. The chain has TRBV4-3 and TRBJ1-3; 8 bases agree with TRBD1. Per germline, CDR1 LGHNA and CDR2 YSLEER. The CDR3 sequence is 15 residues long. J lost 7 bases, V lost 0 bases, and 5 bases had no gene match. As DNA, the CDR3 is TGCGCCAGCAGCCAAGAGCGAAACAGGGGGAACACCATATATTTT. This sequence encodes CASSQERNRGNTIYF.

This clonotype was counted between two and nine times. The CDR3 DNA reads TGCAGTGCTATTCGGACTGCGAACACTGAAGCTTTCTTT. Its translation: CSAIRTANTEAFF. V usage is TRBV20-1 and J usage is TRBJ1-1; D remains ambiguous. CDR3 length: 13 amino acids. CDR1 and CDR2 from the germline V gene are DFQATT and SNEGSKA (reference sequence). Trimming shortened V by 4 bases and J by 1 base, and 10 bases separated the two germline ends.

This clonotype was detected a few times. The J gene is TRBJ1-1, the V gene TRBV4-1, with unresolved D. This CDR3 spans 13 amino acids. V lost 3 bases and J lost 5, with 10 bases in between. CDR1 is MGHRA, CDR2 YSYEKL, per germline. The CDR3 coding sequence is TGCGCCAGCAGCCACGAAGGGAATACTGAAGCTTTCTTT. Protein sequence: CASSHEGNTEAFF.

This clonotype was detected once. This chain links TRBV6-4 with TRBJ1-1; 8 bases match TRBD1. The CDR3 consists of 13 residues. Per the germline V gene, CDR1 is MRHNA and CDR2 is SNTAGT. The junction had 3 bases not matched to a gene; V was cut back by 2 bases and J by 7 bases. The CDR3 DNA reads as TGTGCCAGCAGTGACCGGACAGGGAGTGAAGCTTTCTTT. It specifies CASSDRTGSEAFF.

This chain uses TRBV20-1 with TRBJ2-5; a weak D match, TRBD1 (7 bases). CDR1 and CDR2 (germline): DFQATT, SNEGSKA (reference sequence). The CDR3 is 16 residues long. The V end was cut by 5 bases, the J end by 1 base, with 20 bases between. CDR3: CSAGGGRNPSQETQYF. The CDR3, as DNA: TGCAGTGCTGGAGGGGGCAGAAACCCTTCCCAAGAGACCCAGTACTTC.

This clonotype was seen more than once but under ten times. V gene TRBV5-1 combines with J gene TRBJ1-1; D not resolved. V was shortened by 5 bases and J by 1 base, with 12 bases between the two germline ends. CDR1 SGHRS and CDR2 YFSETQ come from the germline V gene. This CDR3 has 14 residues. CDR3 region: CASREITSNTEAFF. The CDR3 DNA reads TGCGCCAGCAGAGAGATAACCTCGAACACTGAAGCTTTCTTT.

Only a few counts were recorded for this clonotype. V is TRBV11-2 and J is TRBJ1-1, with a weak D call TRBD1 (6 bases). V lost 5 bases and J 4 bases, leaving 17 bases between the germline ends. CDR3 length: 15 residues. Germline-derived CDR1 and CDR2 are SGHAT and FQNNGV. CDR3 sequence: CASSTLRGRGTEAFF. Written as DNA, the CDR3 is TGTGCCAGCAGCACGCTCCGGGGCAGGGGCACTGAAGCTTTCTTT. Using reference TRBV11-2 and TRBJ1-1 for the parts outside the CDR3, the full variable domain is EAGVAQSPRYKIIEKRQSVAFWCNPISGHATLYWYQQILGQGPKLLIQFQNNGVVDDSQLPKDRFSAERLKGVDSTLKIQPAKLEDSAVYLCASSTLRGRGTEAFFGQGTRLTVV.

Written as DNA, the CDR3 is TGTGCCACCAGCCTTGAATTTGGCGCGAGGGTTACGCAGTATTTT. Its translation is CATSLEFGARVTQYF. The chain recombines TRBV15 with TRBJ2-3; tentative D call: TRBD2 (5 bases). CDR1 is LNHNV, CDR2 YYDKDF, per germline (reference sequence). Deletions cut 5 bases from V and 8 bases from J, with 20 bases between. The CDR3 is made up of 15 amino acids.

Written as DNA, the CDR3 is TGTGCCAGTAGGCGAGAGGGACAGGGGGCCCACGAGCAGTACTTC. Protein sequence: CASRREGQGAHEQYF. The V call is TRBV19, the J call TRBJ2-7, with 12 bases identical to TRBD1. The trim removed 6 bases at V and 5 bases at J, leaving 8 bases unmatched. The CDR3 runs to 15 residues. The V gene's germline CDR1 is LNHDA and CDR2 SQIVND (reference sequence).

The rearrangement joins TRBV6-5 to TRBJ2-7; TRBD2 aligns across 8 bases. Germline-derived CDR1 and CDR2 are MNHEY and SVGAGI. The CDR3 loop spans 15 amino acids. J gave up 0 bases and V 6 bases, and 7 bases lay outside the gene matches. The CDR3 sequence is CASSRPAGVSYEQYF. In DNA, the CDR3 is TGTGCCAGCAGCCGTCCAGCGGGAGTCTCCTACGAGCAGTACTTC.

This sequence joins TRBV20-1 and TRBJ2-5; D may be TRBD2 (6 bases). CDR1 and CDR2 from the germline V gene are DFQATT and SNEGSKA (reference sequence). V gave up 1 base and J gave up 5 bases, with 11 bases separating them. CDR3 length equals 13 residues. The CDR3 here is CSARGGAGETQYF. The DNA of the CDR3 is TGCAGTGCTAGAGGCGGGGCCGGGGAGACCCAGTACTTC.

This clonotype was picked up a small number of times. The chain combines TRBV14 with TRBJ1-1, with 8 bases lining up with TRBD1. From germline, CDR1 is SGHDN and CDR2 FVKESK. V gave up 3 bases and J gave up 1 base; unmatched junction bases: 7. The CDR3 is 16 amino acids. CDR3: CASSHRTGRGNTEAFF. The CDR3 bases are TGTGCCAGCAGCCACCGGACAGGGAGAGGGAACACTGAAGCTTTCTTT.

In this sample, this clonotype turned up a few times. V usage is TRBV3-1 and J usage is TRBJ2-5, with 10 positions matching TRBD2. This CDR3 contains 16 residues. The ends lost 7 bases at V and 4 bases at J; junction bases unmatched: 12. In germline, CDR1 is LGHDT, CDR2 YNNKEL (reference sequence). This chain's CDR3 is CASIAGSSGSAETQYF. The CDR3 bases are TGTGCCAGCATCGCCGGATCTAGCGGGAGTGCAGAGACCCAGTACTTC.

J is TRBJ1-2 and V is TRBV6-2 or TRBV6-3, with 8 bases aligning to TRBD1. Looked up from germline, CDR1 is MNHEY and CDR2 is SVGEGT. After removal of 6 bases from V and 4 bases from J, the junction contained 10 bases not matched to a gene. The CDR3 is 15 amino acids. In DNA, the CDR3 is TGTGCCAGCAGCCCAGAACGGACAGGGTTCTATGGCTACACCTTC. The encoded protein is CASSPERTGFYGYTF.

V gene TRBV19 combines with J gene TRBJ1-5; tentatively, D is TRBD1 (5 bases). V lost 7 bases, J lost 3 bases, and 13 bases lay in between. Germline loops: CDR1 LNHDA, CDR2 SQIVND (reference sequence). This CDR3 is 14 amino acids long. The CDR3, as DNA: TGTGCCAGTACCCAGGGTACCGTCAATCAGCCCCAGCATTTT. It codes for CASTQGTVNQPQHF.

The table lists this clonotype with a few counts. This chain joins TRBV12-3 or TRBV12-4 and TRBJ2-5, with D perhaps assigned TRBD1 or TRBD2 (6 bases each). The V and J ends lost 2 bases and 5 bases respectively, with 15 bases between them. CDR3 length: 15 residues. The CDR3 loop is CASSLSGVGRETQYF. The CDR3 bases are TGTGCCAGCAGTTTATCAGGGGTTGGGAGGGAGACCCAGTACTTC.

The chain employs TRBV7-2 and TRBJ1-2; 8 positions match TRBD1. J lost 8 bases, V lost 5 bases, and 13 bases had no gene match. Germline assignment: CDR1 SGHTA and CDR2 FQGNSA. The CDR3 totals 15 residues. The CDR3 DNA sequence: TGTGCCAGCAGCCAAACGACAGGGGTTAGAGGGGGCTACACCTTC. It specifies CASSQTTGVRGGYTF.

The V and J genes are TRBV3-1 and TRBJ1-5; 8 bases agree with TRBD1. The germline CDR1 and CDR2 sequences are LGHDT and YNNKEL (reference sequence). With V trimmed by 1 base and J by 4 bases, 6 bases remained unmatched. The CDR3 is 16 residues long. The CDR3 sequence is CASSQGEYRGNQPQHF. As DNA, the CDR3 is TGTGCCAGCAGCCAAGGGGAGTACAGGGGGAATCAGCCCCAGCATTTT.

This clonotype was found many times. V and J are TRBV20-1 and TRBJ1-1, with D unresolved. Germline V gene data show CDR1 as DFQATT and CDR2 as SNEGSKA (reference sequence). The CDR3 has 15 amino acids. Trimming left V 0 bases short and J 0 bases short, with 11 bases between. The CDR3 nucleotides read TGCAGTGCTAGAGATGGAGGACGGATGAACACTGAAGCTTTCTTT. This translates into CSARDGGRMNTEAFF.

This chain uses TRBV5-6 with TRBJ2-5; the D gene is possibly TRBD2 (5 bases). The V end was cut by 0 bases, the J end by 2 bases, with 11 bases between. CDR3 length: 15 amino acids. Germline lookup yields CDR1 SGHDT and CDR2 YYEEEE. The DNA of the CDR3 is TGTGCCAGCAGCTTGGGTCGGAGGTCACAAGAGACCCAGTACTTC. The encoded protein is CASSLGRRSQETQYF.

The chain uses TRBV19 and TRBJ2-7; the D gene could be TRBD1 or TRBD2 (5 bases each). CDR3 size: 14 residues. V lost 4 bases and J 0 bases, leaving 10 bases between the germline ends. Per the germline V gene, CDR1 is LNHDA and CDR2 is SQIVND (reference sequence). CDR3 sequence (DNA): TGTGCCAGTAGTAAGGCAGGGAGCTCCTACGAGCAGTACTTC. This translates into CASSKAGSSYEQYF.

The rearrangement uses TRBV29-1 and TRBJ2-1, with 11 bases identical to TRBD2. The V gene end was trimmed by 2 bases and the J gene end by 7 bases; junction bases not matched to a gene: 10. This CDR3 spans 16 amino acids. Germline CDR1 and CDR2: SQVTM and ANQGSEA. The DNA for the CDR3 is TGCAGCGTTGAACGGGGACTAGCGGTTATTGGTAATGAGCAGTTCTTC. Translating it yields CSVERGLAVIGNEQFF.

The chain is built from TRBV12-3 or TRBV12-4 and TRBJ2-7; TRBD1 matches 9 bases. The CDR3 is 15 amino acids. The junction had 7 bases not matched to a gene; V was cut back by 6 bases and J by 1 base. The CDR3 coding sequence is TGTGCCAGCAGCCGCCGGGACAGGGCGTCCTACGAGCAGTACTTC. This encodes CASSRRDRASYEQYF.

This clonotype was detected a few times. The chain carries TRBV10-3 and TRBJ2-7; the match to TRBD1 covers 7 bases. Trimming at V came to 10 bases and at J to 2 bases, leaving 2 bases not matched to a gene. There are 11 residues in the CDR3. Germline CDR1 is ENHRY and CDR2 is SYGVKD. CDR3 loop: CATGTAYEQYF. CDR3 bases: TGTGCCACAGGGACAGCCTACGAGCAGTACTTC.

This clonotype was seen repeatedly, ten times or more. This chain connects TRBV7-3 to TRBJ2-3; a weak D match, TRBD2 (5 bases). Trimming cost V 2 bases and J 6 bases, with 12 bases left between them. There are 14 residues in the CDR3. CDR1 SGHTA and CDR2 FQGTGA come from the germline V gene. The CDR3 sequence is CASSLGGSADTQYF. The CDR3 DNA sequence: TGTGCCAGCAGCTTAGGCGGTAGCGCTGATACGCAGTATTTT.

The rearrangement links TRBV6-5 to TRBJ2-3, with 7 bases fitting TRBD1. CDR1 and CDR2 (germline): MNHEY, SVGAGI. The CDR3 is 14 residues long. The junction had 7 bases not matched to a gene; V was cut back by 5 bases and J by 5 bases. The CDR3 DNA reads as TGTGCCAGCAGTCTAGACAGGGAAAAAGATACGCAGTATTTT. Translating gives CASSLDREKDTQYF.